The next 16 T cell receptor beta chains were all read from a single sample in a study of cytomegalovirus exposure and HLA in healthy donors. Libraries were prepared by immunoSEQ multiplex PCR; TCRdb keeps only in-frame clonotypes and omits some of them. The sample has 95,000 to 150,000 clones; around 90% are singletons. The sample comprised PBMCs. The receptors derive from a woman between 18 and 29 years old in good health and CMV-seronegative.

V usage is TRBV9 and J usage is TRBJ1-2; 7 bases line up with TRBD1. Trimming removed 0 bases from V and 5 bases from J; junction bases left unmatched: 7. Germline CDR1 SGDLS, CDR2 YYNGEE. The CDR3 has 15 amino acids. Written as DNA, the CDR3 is TGTGCCAGCAGCGTAGTCCCCAGGGGGAATTATGGCTACACCTTC. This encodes CASSVVPRGNYGYTF.

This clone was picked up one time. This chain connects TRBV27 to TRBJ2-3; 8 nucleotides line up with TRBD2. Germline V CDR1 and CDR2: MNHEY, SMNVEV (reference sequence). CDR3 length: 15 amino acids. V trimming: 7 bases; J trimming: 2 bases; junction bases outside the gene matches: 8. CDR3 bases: TGTGCCAGCATTCCGGGGGGGGCCTTCACAGATACGCAGTATTTT. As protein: CASIPGGAFTDTQYF.

This CDR3 reads CASSLFGVRGTDTQYF. As DNA, the CDR3 is TGTGCCAGCAGTTTATTTGGCGTCCGGGGCACAGATACGCAGTATTTT. This sequence joins TRBV28 and TRBJ2-3, with no clear D. Deletions cut 1 base from V and 1 base from J, with 12 bases between. The CDR3 is made up of 16 amino acids. CDR1 is MDHEN, CDR2 SYDVKM, per germline.

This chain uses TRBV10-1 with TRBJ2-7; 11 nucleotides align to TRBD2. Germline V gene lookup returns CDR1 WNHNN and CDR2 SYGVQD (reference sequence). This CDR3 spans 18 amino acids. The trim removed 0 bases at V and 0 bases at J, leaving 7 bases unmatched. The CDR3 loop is CASSESASGRTSSYEQYF. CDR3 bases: TGCGCCAGCAGTGAGTCGGCTAGCGGGAGGACATCCTCCTACGAGCAGTACTTC.

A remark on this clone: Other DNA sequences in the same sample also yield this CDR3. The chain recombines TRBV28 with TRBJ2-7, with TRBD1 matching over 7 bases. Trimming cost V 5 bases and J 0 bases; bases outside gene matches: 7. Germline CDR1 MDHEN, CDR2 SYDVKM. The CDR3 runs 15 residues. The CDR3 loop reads CASSPIDRDSYEQYF. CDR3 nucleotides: TGTGCCAGCAGTCCTATTGACAGGGACTCCTACGAGCAGTACTTC.

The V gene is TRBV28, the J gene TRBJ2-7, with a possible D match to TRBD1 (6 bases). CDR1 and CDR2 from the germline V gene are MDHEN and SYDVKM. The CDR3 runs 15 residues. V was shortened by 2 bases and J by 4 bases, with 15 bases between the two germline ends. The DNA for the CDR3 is TGTGCCAGCAGTTTAACCAGGACAGAGATATACGAGCAGTACTTC. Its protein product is CASSLTRTEIYEQYF. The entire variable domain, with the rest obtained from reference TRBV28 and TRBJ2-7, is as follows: DVKVTQSSRYLVKRTGEKVFLECVQDMDHENMFWYRQDPGLGLRLIYFSYDVKMKEKGDIPEGYSVSREKKERFSLILESASTNQTSMYLCASSLTRTEIYEQYFGPGTRLTVT.

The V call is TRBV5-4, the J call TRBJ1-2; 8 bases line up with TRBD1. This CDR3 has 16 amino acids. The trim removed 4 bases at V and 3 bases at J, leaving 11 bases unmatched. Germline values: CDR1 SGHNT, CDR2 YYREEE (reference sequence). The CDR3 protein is CASSQAGGSGDYGYTF. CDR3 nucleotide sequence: TGTGCCAGCAGCCAAGCAGGGGGCTCGGGGGACTATGGCTACACCTTC.

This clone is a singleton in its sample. The CDR3 DNA follows: TGTGCCAGCAGTGAAGGCAGCACTGAAGCTTTCTTT. Translation gives CASSEGSTEAFF. This chain links TRBV6-1 with TRBJ1-1, with D unclear. The CDR3 runs 12 residues. With 1 base removed from V and 4 bases from J, the gap between germline ends came to 4 bases. Germline assignment: CDR1 MNHNS and CDR2 SASEGT.

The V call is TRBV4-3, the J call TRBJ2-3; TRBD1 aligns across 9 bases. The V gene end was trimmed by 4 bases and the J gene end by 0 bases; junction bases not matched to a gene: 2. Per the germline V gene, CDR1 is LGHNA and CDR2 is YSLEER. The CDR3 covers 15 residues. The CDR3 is CASSPGTGSTDTQYF. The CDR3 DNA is TGCGCCAGCAGCCCCGGGACAGGGAGCACAGATACGCAGTATTTT.

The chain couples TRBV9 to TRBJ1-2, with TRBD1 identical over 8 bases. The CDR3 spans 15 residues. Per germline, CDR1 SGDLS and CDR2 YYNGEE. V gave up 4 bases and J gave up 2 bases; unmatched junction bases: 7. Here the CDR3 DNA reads TGTGCCAGCAGCCCCACCGGGACAGGCAACTATGGCTACACCTTC. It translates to CASSPTGTGNYGYTF.

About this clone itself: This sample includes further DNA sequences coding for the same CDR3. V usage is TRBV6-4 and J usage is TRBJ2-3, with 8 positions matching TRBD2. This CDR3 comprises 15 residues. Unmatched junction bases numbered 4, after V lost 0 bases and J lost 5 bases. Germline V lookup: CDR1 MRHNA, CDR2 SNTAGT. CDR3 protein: CASSDSAGGLDTQYF. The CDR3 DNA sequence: TGTGCCAGCAGTGACTCGGCGGGAGGTCTAGATACGCAGTATTTT.

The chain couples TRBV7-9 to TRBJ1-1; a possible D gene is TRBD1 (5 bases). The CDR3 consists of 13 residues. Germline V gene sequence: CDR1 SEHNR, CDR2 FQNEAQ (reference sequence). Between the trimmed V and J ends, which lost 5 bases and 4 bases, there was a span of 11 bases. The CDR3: CASSPTGGTEAFF. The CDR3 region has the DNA TGTGCCAGCAGCCCCACGGGGGGCACTGAAGCTTTCTTT.

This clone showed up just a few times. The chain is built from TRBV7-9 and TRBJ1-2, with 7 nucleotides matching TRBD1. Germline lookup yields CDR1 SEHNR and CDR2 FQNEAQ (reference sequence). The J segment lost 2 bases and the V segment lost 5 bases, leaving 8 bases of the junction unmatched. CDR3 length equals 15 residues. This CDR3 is CASSPRTGVNYGYTF. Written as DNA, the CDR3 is TGTGCCAGCAGCCCCCGGACAGGAGTCAACTATGGCTACACCTTC.

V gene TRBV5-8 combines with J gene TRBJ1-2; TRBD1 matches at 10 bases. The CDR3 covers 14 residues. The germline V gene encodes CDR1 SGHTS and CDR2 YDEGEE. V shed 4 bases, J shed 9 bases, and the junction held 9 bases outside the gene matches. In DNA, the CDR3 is TGTGCCAGCAGCCCCCGGGACAGGGGTTCGAGCTACACCTTC. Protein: CASSPRDRGSSYTF. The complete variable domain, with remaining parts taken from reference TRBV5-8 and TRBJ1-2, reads EAGVTQSPTHLIKTRGQQATLRCSPISGHTSVYWYQQALGLGLQFLLWYDEGEERNRGNFPPRFSGRQFPNYSSELNVNALELEDSALYLCASSPRDRGSSYTFGSGTRLTVV.

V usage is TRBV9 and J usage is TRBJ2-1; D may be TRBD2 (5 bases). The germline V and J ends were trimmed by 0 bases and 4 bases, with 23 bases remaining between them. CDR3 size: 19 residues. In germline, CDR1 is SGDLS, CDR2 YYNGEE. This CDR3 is CASSVVPDSRAALYNEQFF. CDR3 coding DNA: TGTGCCAGCAGCGTAGTACCCGACTCGAGGGCGGCGCTATACAATGAGCAGTTCTTC.

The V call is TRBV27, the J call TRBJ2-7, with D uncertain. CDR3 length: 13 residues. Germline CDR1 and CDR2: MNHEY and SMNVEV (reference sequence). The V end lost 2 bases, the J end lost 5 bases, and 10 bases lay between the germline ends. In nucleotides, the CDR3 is TGTGCCAGCAGTTTAAGAGTTTTCCACGAGCAGTACTTC. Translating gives CASSLRVFHEQYF.